These T cell receptor beta chains were read from a single sample in a study of blood T cell repertoires in COVID-19. TCRdb's copy holds only in-frame clones and misses some; the assay was immunoSEQ multiplex PCR. Altogether about 290,000 clones are present, under 90% being singletons, with the ten largest covering approximately 0.94%. Input material: peripheral blood. These receptors were collected from a woman in her thirties or forties who had recovered from COVID-19. Both conserved end residues are part of each CDR3. The D gene is left open where the match is weak. Some rows mark clone size as missing; the rest say once, few, many or name a class of expanded clone.

v_gene,d_gene,j_gene,abundance,CDR3nt,CDR3aa
TRBV10-3,NA,TRBJ2-6,NA,TGTGCCACCGCAGAGAGGGTGACAGGCTCTGGGGCCAACGTCCTGACTTTC,CATAERVTGSGANVLTF
TRBV5-6,TRBD1,TRBJ1-3,NA,TGTGCCAGCAGCTCGGCGGACAGGGTGGCTGGAAACACCATATATTTT,CASSSADRVAGNTIYF
TRBV7-5,NA,TRBJ2-7,NA,TGTGTCAGAAGCTTACATTTCGGGGGACAGATGAAATCCTACGAGCAGTACTTC,CVRSLHFGGQMKSYEQYF
TRBV30,NA,TRBJ1-2,NA,TGTGCCTGGAGCCACGGGCAGGGAAGAGGCTACACCTTC,CAWSHGQGRGYTF
TRBV7-9,TRBD2,TRBJ2-3,NA,TGTGCCAGCAGCTTAGCCCTAGCGGGAGCCGCAGATACGCAGTATTTT,CASSLALAGAADTQYF
TRBV4-1,NA,TRBJ1-3,NA,TGCGCCAGCAGCCTTCTAAGCTCTGGAAACACCATATATTTT,CASSLLSSGNTIYF
TRBV5-1,NA,TRBJ2-2,NA,TGCGCCAGCAGACAGGACGTCGCCGGCACCGGGGAGCTGTTTTTT,CASRQDVAGTGELFF
TRBV11-3,NA,TRBJ2-2,NA,TGTGCCAGCAGTAGAGGGAACACCGGGGAGCTGTTTTTT,CASSRGNTGELFF
TRBV7-9,TRBD1,TRBJ2-3,NA,TGTGCCCTCCCGGCAGGGGGAACGACAGATACGCAGTATTTT,CALPAGGTTDTQYF
TRBV5-6,NA,TRBJ2-3,NA,TGTGCCAGCAGCTTGAGGGAGGACACAGATACGCAGTATTTT,CASSLREDTDTQYF
TRBV11-3,NA,TRBJ2-7,NA,TGTGCCAGCAGCTTAGCGGGAGAATACGAGCAGTACTTC,CASSLAGEYEQYF
TRBV11-3,NA,TRBJ2-7,NA,TGTGCCAGCAGCTTAGTGGGTGGGCACGAGCAGTACTTC,CASSLVGGHEQYF
TRBV7-6,TRBD2,TRBJ2-5,NA,TGTGCCAGCAGCCAACGGACTAGCGGGGGGGAGACCCAGTACTTC,CASSQRTSGGETQYF
TRBV3-1/TRBV3-2,TRBD2,TRBJ2-7,NA,TGTGCCAGCAGCCATTCTTTGACTAGCGGGAATCCGAGCTACGAGCAGTACTTC,CASSHSLTSGNPSYEQYF
TRBV18,NA,TRBJ2-2,NA,TGTGCCAGCTCACCTGCAGTGGTGAACACCGGGGAGCTGTTTTTT,CASSPAVVNTGELFF
TRBV21-1,NA,TRBJ2-1,NA,TGTGCCAGCAGCGATAATGGGGGGTCCGGGACTAGCGGGAGTCCCTACAATGAGCAGTTCTTC,CASSDNGGSGTSGSPYNEQFF
TRBV25-1,NA,TRBJ1-3,NA,TGTGCCAGCATAGGGGCTGGAAACACCATATATTTT,CASIGAGNTIYF
TRBV5-4,TRBD2,TRBJ2-1,once,TGTGCCAGCAGCTCCGGGACTAGCGGACACAATGAGCAGTTCTTC,CASSSGTSGHNEQFF
TRBV30,NA,TRBJ2-2,NA,TGTGCCTGGAGTTATTCCGGGGAGCTGTTTTTT,CAWSYSGELFF
TRBV4-1,NA,TRBJ1-4,once,TGCGCCAGCAGCCAAGATGTGGCGACACAAAATGAAAAACTGTTTTTT,CASSQDVATQNEKLFF
TRBV19,NA,TRBJ2-5,once,TGTGCCAGTAGGCCTGAAGGAGGTGAGGTGGGGACCCAGTACTTC,CASRPEGGEVGTQYF
TRBV19,TRBD2,TRBJ2-7,NA,TGTGCCAGTAGTATAGTCCCAGCGGGAGAAGGGTACGAGCAGTACTTC,CASSIVPAGEGYEQYF
TRBV5-1,TRBD1,TRBJ2-7,NA,TGCGCCAGCAGCTTGGCCGAACAGGGGGCGAGCTACGAGCAGTACTTC,CASSLAEQGASYEQYF
TRBV5-1,TRBD2,TRBJ2-1,NA,TGCGCCAGCAGCTTGGATGGACTAGTCCACAATGAGCAGTTCTTC,CASSLDGLVHNEQFF
TRBV27,TRBD2,TRBJ2-3,NA,TGTGCCAGCAGTTTATGGGGGGGGGATACGCAGTATTTT,CASSLWGGDTQYF
TRBV5-8,NA,TRBJ1-1,NA,TGTGCCAGCAGCTTGGCCTCTGAAGCTTTCTTT,CASSLASEAFF
TRBV6-1,TRBD1,TRBJ1-6,NA,TGTGCCAGCAGTGAAGCTGCTCGGACAGGGAGAAATTCACCCCTCCACTTT,CASSEAARTGRNSPLHF
TRBV19,TRBD1,TRBJ1-5,NA,TGTGCCAGTAGTACTGACGGACAGGGATGGGGTCAGCCCCAGCATTTT,CASSTDGQGWGQPQHF
TRBV30,TRBD1,TRBJ1-3,NA,TGTGCCTGGAGTGTGGGATACAGGGGGGACATAAAGGGAAACACCATATATTTT,CAWSVGYRGDIKGNTIYF
TRBV6-1,NA,TRBJ2-7,NA,TGTGCCAGCAGTGAAACATATCGGGGTATCTACGAGCAGTACTTC,CASSETYRGIYEQYF
TRBV9,TRBD1,TRBJ1-1,once,TGTGCCAGCAGCAAAGGGGGCATAAACACTGAAGCTTTCTTT,CASSKGGINTEAFF
TRBV18,TRBD2,TRBJ2-3,NA,TGTGCCAGCTCACCACCGGGGGGGACGCAGTATTTT,CASSPPGGTQYF
TRBV6-1,TRBD1,TRBJ2-1,NA,TGTGCCAGCAGTGATATGGGACAGGGGGCCAATGAGCAGTTCTTC,CASSDMGQGANEQFF
TRBV5-1,TRBD1,TRBJ1-1,NA,TGCGCCAGCAGCTTGTTGGGACAGGGGGTGAACACTGAAGCTTTCTTT,CASSLLGQGVNTEAFF
TRBV2,TRBD2,TRBJ2-2,NA,TGTGCAACTCGGGGGGGACTGAACACCGGGGAGCTGTTTTTT,CATRGGLNTGELFF
TRBV9,TRBD1,TRBJ1-1,NA,TGTGCCAGCAGCGAGACAGGGTTGGGGGGCACTGAAGCTTTCTTT,CASSETGLGGTEAFF
TRBV5-1,NA,TRBJ2-1,NA,TGCGCCAGCAGCCTGACAATGAATGAGCAGTTCTTC,CASSLTMNEQFF
TRBV5-1,NA,TRBJ2-3,NA,TGCGCCAGCAGCCCGGACTCTCCCACAGATACGCAGTATTTT,CASSPDSPTDTQYF
TRBV30,TRBD1,TRBJ1-2,NA,TGTGCCTGGAGTCGACAGGGCGACTATGGCTACACCTTC,CAWSRQGDYGYTF
TRBV5-1,NA,TRBJ2-6,NA,TGCGCCAGCAGCCCCCGCCCGGCAGGGGTAGCCTCTGGGGCCAACGTCCTGACTTTC,CASSPRPAGVASGANVLTF
TRBV19,NA,TRBJ1-2,NA,TGTGCCAGTAGTCCCCGCTCCGACACAGGGTGGGCCTATGGCTACACCTTC,CASSPRSDTGWAYGYTF
TRBV12-3/TRBV12-4,TRBD1,TRBJ1-5,once,TGTGCCAGCAGTTTTTCAGGGGGACAGCCCCAGCATTTT,CASSFSGGQPQHF
TRBV29-1,TRBD2,TRBJ2-4,NA,TGCAGCGTTGAGGCGGGGGGAGCCAAAAACATTCAGTACTTC,CSVEAGGAKNIQYF
TRBV5-1,TRBD2,TRBJ2-3,once,TGCGCCAGCAGTTTTCCGGGACTAGCGGGAGGTCGGGACACAGATACGCAGTATTTT,CASSFPGLAGGRDTDTQYF
TRBV5-1,NA,TRBJ2-5,NA,TGCGCCAGCAGCGTCGCCAGCGCCCAAGAGACCCAGTACTTC,CASSVASAQETQYF
TRBV6-5,TRBD2,TRBJ2-7,NA,TGTGCCAGCAGTCAGGGACTAGCGGGGGAGCAGTACTTC,CASSQGLAGEQYF
TRBV19,NA,TRBJ1-4,NA,TGTGCCAGTAACACACTGTGGGGGGGAGAAAAACTGTTTTTT,CASNTLWGGEKLFF
TRBV30,NA,TRBJ2-7,NA,TGTGCCTGGAACCAGCAGGCCGACTACGAGCAGTACTTC,CAWNQQADYEQYF
TRBV19,NA,TRBJ2-7,NA,TGTGCCAGTAGTATCGGTTGGGCGTACGAGCAGTACTTC,CASSIGWAYEQYF
TRBV7-9,TRBD2,TRBJ2-5,once,TGTGCCAGCAGCTTTGTACGGACTAGCGGGATCGGGGAGACCCAGTACTTC,CASSFVRTSGIGETQYF
TRBV27,TRBD1,TRBJ1-6,NA,TGTGCCAGCAGCCTAAGACAGGGTCTGAATTCACCCCTCCACTTT,CASSLRQGLNSPLHF
TRBV5-8,TRBD1,TRBJ2-7,NA,TGTGCCAGCAGCTCCCCAACCGGGACAGGGAGGTACGAGCAGTACTTC,CASSSPTGTGRYEQYF
TRBV3-1/TRBV3-2,TRBD1,TRBJ2-7,few,TGTGCCAGCAGGGGGGACAGAGCCTACGAGCAGTACTTC,CASRGDRAYEQYF
TRBV30,TRBD1,TRBJ1-2,NA,TGTGCCTGGGCCCCGGGACAGGGGGGCTATGGCTACACCTTC,CAWAPGQGGYGYTF
TRBV19,NA,TRBJ1-4,NA,TGTGCCAGTAGTATACGGAGGGAAAAACTGTTTTTT,CASSIRREKLFF